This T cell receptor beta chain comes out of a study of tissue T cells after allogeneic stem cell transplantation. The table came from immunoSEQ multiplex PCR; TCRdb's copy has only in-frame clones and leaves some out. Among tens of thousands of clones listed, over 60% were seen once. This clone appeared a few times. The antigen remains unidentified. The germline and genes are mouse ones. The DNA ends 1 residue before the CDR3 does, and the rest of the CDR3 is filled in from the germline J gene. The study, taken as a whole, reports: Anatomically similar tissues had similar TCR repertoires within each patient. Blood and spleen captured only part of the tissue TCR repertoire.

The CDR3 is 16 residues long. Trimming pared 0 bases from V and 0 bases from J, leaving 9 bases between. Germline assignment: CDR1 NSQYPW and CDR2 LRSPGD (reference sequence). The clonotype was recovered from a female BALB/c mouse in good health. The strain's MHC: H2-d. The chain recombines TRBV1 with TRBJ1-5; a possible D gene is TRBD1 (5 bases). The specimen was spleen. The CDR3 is CTCSADRQNNNQAPLF. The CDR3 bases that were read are TGCACCTGCAGTGCAGATCGACAGAATAACAACCAGGCTCCGCTT.